This TCR beta chain was obtained from a study of Graves' ophthalmopathy and Graves' hyperthyroidism. Study-level background: If no ophthalmopathy appeared within 18 months of follow-up, hyperthyroidism was termed stable. Findings of the study overall: Most thyroid-expanded clonotypes exceeding 0.001 frequency were also found in blood.

Transcripts of RNA were the source for amplifying TCR beta CDR3 regions. HTBI primers served in a first-round RT-PCR, which a second-round multiplex PCR followed. Using its own MiXCR run on the multiplex PCR reads, TCRdb lists one record per CDR3 protein. The sample includes about 1.1 million distinct CDR3 sequences, 35% to 40% seen only once; the top ten take 11%. A note on this clonotype: Antigen unknown. A much bigger clone sits one base away, suggesting this may be a read error.

Patients were excluded if they had other autoimmune diseases or uncontrolled infections, and likewise if pregnancy or lactation applied. V was clipped by 2 bases and J by 5 bases, with 13 bases between them. The CDR3 loop spans 14 amino acids. Germline V lookup: CDR1 SGHVS, CDR2 FNYEAQ. The sample was peripheral blood or thyroid tissue (not recorded which). V and J are TRBV7-6 and TRBJ2-7; D possibly matches TRBD1 or TRBD2 (6 bases each). The TCR comes from an adult man with Graves' hyperthyroidism. The CDR3: CASSLNGGADEQYF. The CDR3 nucleotides read TGTGCCAGCAGCTTAAACGGGGGCGCGGACGAGCAGTACTTC. Together with reference TRBV7-6 and TRBJ2-7, the CDR3 gives the full variable domain: GAGVSQSPRYKVTKRGQDVALRCDPISGHVSLYWYRQALGQGPEFLTYFNYEAQQDKSGLPNDRFSAERPEGSISTLTIQRTEQRDSAMYRCASSLNGGADEQYFGPGTRLTVT.